These T cell receptor beta chains were read from a single sample in a study of blood T cell repertoires in COVID-19. Assay: immunoSEQ multiplex PCR; the TCRdb copy retains only in-frame clones and omits some. The sample holds 250,000 to 300,000 clones, 70% to 90% seen once. Sequenced input: PBMCs or T cells enriched from blood (not recorded which). The receptors stem from a woman in her fifties or sixties who had been exposed to COVID-19. Both conserved end residues are part of each CDR3. The D gene is left open where the match is weak. A clone size is listed for some rows: how often the clone was seen (once, few, many), or a class if it is expanded.

CDR3 protein,CDR3 DNA,V gene,CDR3 length,J gene,D gene,clone size
CASSSRFSSYEQYF,TGTGCCAGCAGTTCTCGATTCAGCTCCTACGAGCAGTACTTC,TRBV6-5,14,TRBJ2-7,NA,NA
CASRTRASTQYF,TGTGCCAGCAGGACGCGGGCCAGTACGCAGTATTTT,TRBV27,12,TRBJ2-3,NA,NA
CATSDRGGGTGELFF,TGTGCCACCAGTGATCGTGGCGGGGGAACCGGGGAGCTGTTTTTT,TRBV24-1,15,TRBJ2-2,TRBD2,NA
CASSLESWVGGPANYGYTF,TGTGCCAGCAGCTTAGAATCATGGGTCGGGGGACCGGCTAACTATGGCTACACCTTC,TRBV11-2,19,TRBJ1-2,NA,NA
CASSIEGQAPYGYTF,TGTGCCAGTAGTATAGAAGGACAGGCCCCCTATGGCTACACCTTC,TRBV19,15,TRBJ1-2,TRBD1,NA
CASSLEKNKRAGANVLTF,TGTGCCAGCAGCTTAGAGAAAAATAAACGGGCTGGGGCCAACGTCCTGACTTTC,TRBV5-8,18,TRBJ2-6,NA,NA
CASRRLGVDNEKLFF,TGCGCCAGCAGAAGATTAGGAGTTGATAATGAAAAACTGTTTTTT,TRBV4-1,15,TRBJ1-4,NA,NA
CASSLSDFPYEQYF,TGTGCCAGCTCGCTTAGCGACTTCCCCTACGAGCAGTACTTC,TRBV18,14,TRBJ2-7,NA,NA
CATSDLAGGPQDTQYF,TGTGCCACCAGTGATCTAGCGGGGGGCCCACAAGATACGCAGTATTTT,TRBV24-1,16,TRBJ2-3,TRBD2,NA
CASSAYQGAFRAPLHF,TGTGCCAGCAGTGCGTATCAGGGGGCCTTTCGGGCACCCCTCCACTTT,TRBV2,16,TRBJ1-6,TRBD1,NA
CASSQGAGRREQYF,TGTGCCAGCAGCCAAGGGGCAGGGAGGCGCGAGCAGTACTTC,TRBV3-1/TRBV3-2,14,TRBJ2-7,NA,NA
CASSPRQGVFYEQYF,TGTGCCAGCAGCCCGCGACAGGGGGTTTTCTACGAGCAGTACTTC,TRBV7-9,15,TRBJ2-7,TRBD1,NA
CASSLAGASTDTQYF,TGCGCCAGCAGCCTCGCGGGAGCATCCACAGATACGCAGTATTTT,TRBV4-3,15,TRBJ2-3,TRBD2,NA
CASSTTGSSYNEQFF,TGTGCCAGCAGCACCACAGGAAGCTCCTACAATGAGCAGTTCTTC,TRBV7-3,15,TRBJ2-1,NA,NA
CATSAPGHTNTGELFF,TGTGCCACCAGTGCCCCAGGACACACGAACACCGGGGAGCTGTTTTTT,TRBV24-1,16,TRBJ2-2,NA,NA
CASSLTTGELYGYTF,TGTGCCAGCAGTCTCACGACAGGGGAGCTCTATGGCTACACCTTC,TRBV3-1/TRBV3-2,15,TRBJ1-2,TRBD1,NA
CASSTGTGGNTIYF,TGTGCCAGCAGCACCGGGACAGGTGGAAACACCATATATTTT,TRBV3-1/TRBV3-2,14,TRBJ1-3,TRBD1,NA
CASSRTTSGATNTQYF,TGTGCCAGCAGCCGAACGACTAGCGGGGCAACAAATACGCAGTATTTT,TRBV5-4,16,TRBJ2-3,TRBD2,NA
CATSDLDRVGDRDGYTF,TGTGCCACCAGTGACCTGGACAGGGTCGGGGACAGAGATGGCTACACCTTC,TRBV24-1,17,TRBJ1-2,TRBD1,NA
CSAEPSLGHGYTF,TGCAGCGCCGAACCTTCTCTAGGCCATGGCTACACCTTC,TRBV29-1,13,TRBJ1-2,NA,NA
CSASTGRSEAFF,TGCAGCGCCTCGACAGGGAGGTCTGAAGCTTTCTTT,TRBV29-1,12,TRBJ1-1,TRBD1,NA
CASSEDRDRPYNSPLHF,TGTGCCAGCAGTGAGGACCGGGACAGACCATATAATTCACCCCTCCACTTT,TRBV6-1,17,TRBJ1-6,TRBD1,NA
CASSARQGSNQPQHF,TGTGCCAGCAGCGCCCGACAGGGTAGCAATCAGCCCCAGCATTTT,TRBV21-1,15,TRBJ1-5,NA,NA
CASSLRQLYYGYTF,TGTGCCAGCAGCTTACGACAGCTCTACTATGGCTACACCTTC,TRBV7-2,14,TRBJ1-2,NA,NA
CASSELGGDFNQPQHF,TGCGCCAGCAGTGAGCTAGGGGGGGATTTCAATCAGCCCCAGCATTTT,TRBV10-2,16,TRBJ1-5,NA,NA
CASSVDGGPADTQYF,TGTGCCAGCAGCGTAGACGGGGGGCCTGCAGATACGCAGTATTTT,TRBV9,15,TRBJ2-3,NA,NA
CASSETWGGGISPSTEAFF,TGTGCCAGCAGTGAAACATGGGGCGGGGGTATAAGTCCCTCCACTGAAGCTTTCTTT,TRBV2,19,TRBJ1-1,NA,NA
CASTIAEKLFF,TGTGCCAGCACGATAGCGGAAAAACTGTTTTTT,TRBV12-3/TRBV12-4,11,TRBJ1-4,NA,few
CASSLNGGLRLGNTIYF,TGCGCCAGCAGCTTGAACGGGGGGCTACGGCTTGGAAACACCATATATTTT,TRBV5-1,17,TRBJ1-3,NA,NA
CASSLDGETAFF,TGTGCCAGCAGCTTAGACGGTGAAACGGCTTTCTTT,TRBV7-9,12,TRBJ1-1,NA,many
CASSYEGHYNEQFF,TGTGCCAGCAGTTACGAGGGACATTACAATGAGCAGTTCTTC,TRBV6-6,14,TRBJ2-1,NA,once
CASAALGNSPLHF,TGTGCCAGCGCAGCCCTCGGGAATTCACCCCTCCACTTT,TRBV6-5,13,TRBJ1-6,NA,NA
CASLRGSGYTF,TGTGCCAGCCTCCGGGGGTCTGGCTACACCTTC,TRBV28,11,TRBJ1-2,NA,NA
CSVEDHRGQAGELFF,TGCAGCGTTGAAGACCACAGGGGGCAGGCCGGGGAGCTGTTTTTT,TRBV29-1,15,TRBJ2-2,TRBD1,NA
CASSPDRGPSDYGYTF,TGTGCCAGCTCTCCGGACAGGGGGCCATCTGACTATGGCTACACCTTC,TRBV18,16,TRBJ1-2,TRBD1,NA
CATSDPGQGRETQYF,TGTGCCACCAGTGATCCGGGACAGGGGAGAGAGACCCAGTACTTC,TRBV24-1,15,TRBJ2-5,TRBD1,NA
CASSGTSGRTGELFF,TGTGCCAGCAGCGGTACTAGCGGTAGGACCGGGGAGCTGTTTTTT,TRBV5-4,15,TRBJ2-2,TRBD2,once